This is a list of T cell receptor beta chains from one sample in a study of T-cell reconstitution after alpha-beta-depleted transplantation in children. TCRdb passed the PCR reads through MiXCR, listing each CDR3 protein once. The table shows some 81,000 distinct CDR3 sequences, with roughly 13% occurring only once. This specimen consisted of PBMCs, mostly from graft donor cells, obtained 180 days after TCRalphabeta/CD19-depleted stem cell transplant. The receptors here all came from a male patient aged 2-10 years who had a stem cell transplant for acute lymphoblastic leukemia, so the T cells may come from the graft donor. Both conserved end residues are part of each CDR3. D genes are given only for firm matches. The size entry is marked missing in some rows and otherwise reads once, few, many or a size class.

NA	12	TRBJ2-7	TRBV20-1	few	TGCAGTGCTCCACGGACGGACTACGAGCAGTACTTC	CSAPRTDYEQYF
NA	15	TRBJ2-7	TRBV4-2	few	TGTGCCAGCAGCCAAGGGGGACGGAACTCCTACGAGCAGTACTTC	CASSQGGRNSYEQYF
NA	13	TRBJ1-2	TRBV5-6	few	TGTGCCAGCAGCTTCGGGGCCCAGGGAGGCTACACCTTC	CASSFGAQGGYTF
NA	13	TRBJ1-1	TRBV28	NA	TGTGCCAGCAGTTTCAACCCGACCACTGAAGCTTTCTTT	CASSFNPTTEAFF
NA	13	TRBJ2-7	TRBV20-1	few	TGCAGTGCTCTCCCGGGGGCAAGCTACGAGCAGTACTTC	CSALPGASYEQYF
NA	14	TRBJ2-7	TRBV10-1	few	TGCGCCAGCAGCCCGCGGACAGCAGTCGCCGAGCAGTACTTC	CASSPRTAVAEQYF
NA	20	TRBJ2-3	TRBV7-6	NA	TGTGCCAGCAGCTTAGACCATCCCTGGACATACACTACTAGCACAGATACGCAGTATTTT	CASSLDHPWTYTTSTDTQYF
TRBD1	12	TRBJ1-2	TRBV29-1	NA	TGCAGCGTTCTAGGGGGCGGCTATGGCTACACCTTC	CSVLGGGYGYTF
NA	13	TRBJ2-5	TRBV11-1	few	TGTGCCAGCAGCCGCGGGCATGGAGAGACCCAGTACTTC	CASSRGHGETQYF
TRBD1	14	TRBJ1-6	TRBV7-2	few	TGTGCCAGCAGCAACCGGGACAGTAATTCACCCCTCCACTTT	CASSNRDSNSPLHF
NA	18	TRBJ2-2	TRBV12-3/TRBV12-4	NA	TGTGCCAGCAGTTTTTGGGTTGAGTCTACACAGAACACCGGGGAGCTGTTTTTT	CASSFWVESTQNTGELFF
NA	13	TRBJ2-5	TRBV7-2	NA	TGTGCCAGCAGCTTTTATTTCGGAGAGACCCAGTACTTC	CASSFYFGETQYF
TRBD1	15	TRBJ1-2	TRBV12-3/TRBV12-4	few	TGTGCCAGTACCAGGACAGGGGGCCCTAACTATGGCTACACCTTC	CASTRTGGPNYGYTF
NA	16	TRBJ2-6	TRBV10-3	NA	TGTGCCATCAGTGAGTCCAGGGAATCTGGGGCCAACGTCCTGACTTTC	CAISESRESGANVLTF
TRBD1	13	TRBJ1-1	TRBV20-1	NA	TGCAGTGCTGCCGGGACAGGGATCACTGAAGCTTTCTTT	CSAAGTGITEAFF
TRBD2	13	TRBJ2-1	TRBV10-3	few	TGTGCCATCGCTGGGACTAGCAGGGCTGAGCAGTTCTTC	CAIAGTSRAEQFF
NA	16	TRBJ1-5	TRBV6-1	few	TGTGCCAGCAGTCCCCGGCCTCGCTTCACCAATCAGCCCCAGCATTTT	CASSPRPRFTNQPQHF
TRBD1	18	TRBJ1-4	TRBV6-5	NA	TGTGCCAGCAGTTCCGGGACAGGGACAGGGACAACTAATGAAAAACTGTTTTTT	CASSSGTGTGTTNEKLFF
NA	17	TRBJ1-6	TRBV5-1	few	TGCGCCAGCAGCTTGGCCTTCCAGAGCTCCTATAATTCACCCCTCCACTTT	CASSLAFQSSYNSPLHF
TRBD1	16	TRBJ2-7	TRBV7-2	few	TGTGCCAGCAGCTTAGCAGGGACAGGTCCCTCCTACGAGCAGTACTTC	CASSLAGTGPSYEQYF
TRBD2	17	TRBJ2-1	TRBV5-1	few	TGCGCCAGCAGCTTCTACAAGGGGAGCGGGAGAGGCAATGAGCAGTTCTTC	CASSFYKGSGRGNEQFF
TRBD1	15	TRBJ1-4	TRBV7-2	NA	TGTGCCAGCAGCCTCAACAGGGGATACAATGAAAAACTGTTTTTT	CASSLNRGYNEKLFF
NA	17	TRBJ2-6	TRBV6-5	few	TGTGCCAGCAGTTACACCCCTCAGGGACCTGGGGCCAACGTCCTGACTTTC	CASSYTPQGPGANVLTF
NA	15	TRBJ2-5	TRBV12-3/TRBV12-4	once	TGTGCCAGCAGTTTAGCGGCGACTCAAAAGGAGACCCAGTACTTC	CASSLAATQKETQYF
TRBD1	14	TRBJ1-2	TRBV9	NA	TGTGCCAGCAGCGTAGAGAGCAGGGGGCTCGGCTACACCTTC	CASSVESRGLGYTF
NA	14	TRBJ2-3	TRBV7-6	NA	TGTGCCAGCAGCTTAGCACATATCACAGATACGCAGTATTTT	CASSLAHITDTQYF
TRBD1	14	TRBJ2-3	TRBV2	few	TGTGCCGGCAGACAGGGGCGATACACAGATACGCAGTATTTT	CAGRQGRYTDTQYF
NA	13	TRBJ2-5	TRBV7-2	many	TGTGCCAGCAGCTTAGGGGGCTGGGAGACCCAGTACTTC	CASSLGGWETQYF
NA	12	TRBJ1-3	TRBV11-2	few	TGTGCCAGCAGCCGCCATGGAAACACCATATATTTT	CASSRHGNTIYF
NA	9	TRBJ2-7	TRBV6-2/TRBV6-3	NA	TGTGCCAGCGGCTACGAGCAGTACTTC	CASGYEQYF
NA	14	TRBJ2-3	TRBV20-1	few	TGCAGTGCTACTATGGATAGCGGAATCAATACGCAGTATTTT	CSATMDSGINTQYF
NA	15	TRBJ1-5	TRBV5-6	many	TGTGCCAGCAGCTTCAGGAGTTCGGGCAATCAGCCCCAGCATTTT	CASSFRSSGNQPQHF
NA	16	TRBJ2-7	TRBV7-2	few	TGTGCCAGCAGCTTAGTTGGGACAATACACATCCACGAGCAGTACTTC	CASSLVGTIHIHEQYF
NA	14	TRBJ1-2	TRBV7-6	NA	TGTGCCAGCAGCTTAGGAGGTAGAAGCTATGGCTACACCTTC	CASSLGGRSYGYTF
TRBD1	15	TRBJ2-2	TRBV5-1	NA	TGCGCCAGCAGCCCGGGACAGAGGAACACCGGGGAGCTGTTTTTT	CASSPGQRNTGELFF
TRBD2	15	TRBJ2-1	TRBV6-1	NA	TGTGCCAGCAGTCCTATAGCGGGGGCCTACAATGAGCAGTTCTTC	CASSPIAGAYNEQFF
TRBD1	17	TRBJ2-4	TRBV7-6	NA	TGTGCCAGCAGCTTAGCGCGGCAGGGGGCGGCCAAAAACATTCAGTACTTC	CASSLARQGAAKNIQYF
NA	14	TRBJ2-7	TRBV28	NA	TGTGCCAGCAGTCCTGGGACCTGGCAATACGAGCAGTACTTC	CASSPGTWQYEQYF
TRBD1	12	TRBJ2-7	TRBV29-1	NA	TGCAGCGGGACAGGACCAGGTAACGAGCAGTACTTC	CSGTGPGNEQYF
NA	13	TRBJ2-7	TRBV4-1	few	TGCGCCAGCAGCCAAGGGGACGGCACCGAGCAGTACTTC	CASSQGDGTEQYF
TRBD2	19	TRBJ2-3	TRBV10-3	few	TGTGCCATCAGACCTTCACAGGGACTAGCGGGAGACCTCACAGATACGCAGTATTTT	CAIRPSQGLAGDLTDTQYF
NA	17	TRBJ2-5	TRBV25-1	few	TGTGCCAGCAGTGCTAGGGGAGCAGCGGGTGTATCTGAGACCCAGTACTTC	CASSARGAAGVSETQYF
NA	13	TRBJ2-3	TRBV25-1	few	TGTGCCAGCAGTGACTTAACCACAGATACGCAGTATTTT	CASSDLTTDTQYF
NA	16	TRBJ1-6	TRBV4-3	few	TGCGCCAGCAGCCAAGATTCGGGGCCTTTCTATTCACCCCTCCACTTT	CASSQDSGPFYSPLHF
TRBD2	14	TRBJ2-4	TRBV12-3/TRBV12-4	many	TGTGCCAGCAGGCTCAGGGAGGGGAAAAACATTCAGTACTTC	CASRLREGKNIQYF
TRBD1	16	TRBJ1-5	TRBV5-6	many	TGTGCCAGCAGCTTACCGGGACAGGCAAACAATCAGCCCCAGCATTTT	CASSLPGQANNQPQHF
NA	12	TRBJ2-7	TRBV15	many	TGTGCCACCAGCAGAGATCGGAGGAGGCAGTACTTC	CATSRDRRRQYF
NA	15	TRBJ2-1	TRBV9	NA	TGTGCCAGCAGCGTAGAAAGGAGTACCATCCATGAGCAGTTCTTC	CASSVERSTIHEQFF
NA	14	TRBJ1-2	TRBV18	NA	TGTGCCAGCTCACCAGAAGGGAGGGCATATGGCTACACCTTC	CASSPEGRAYGYTF
NA	18	TRBJ2-3	TRBV5-6	NA	TGTGCCAGCAGCTTGTTTAGGGATAGCGCCATATTCACAGATACGCAGTATTTT	CASSLFRDSAIFTDTQYF
TRBD2	16	TRBJ2-1	TRBV7-8	few	TGTGCCAGCAGCCTGTTAGCGGGAAGATCCTACAATGAGCAGTTCTTC	CASSLLAGRSYNEQFF
NA	15	TRBJ1-1	TRBV20-1	many	TGCAGTGCTAGAGCCCCGCGGGGGCGGAACACTGAAGCTTTCTTT	CSARAPRGRNTEAFF
NA	14	TRBJ2-5	TRBV3-1	many	TGTGCCAGCAGCCTTGGGACCGGGTGGGAGACCCAGTACTTC	CASSLGTGWETQYF
NA	13	TRBJ2-1	TRBV20-1	NA	TGCAGTGCCCTGGACAGCCTCCGCAATGAGCAGTTCTTC	CSALDSLRNEQFF
NA	15	TRBJ2-3	TRBV5-6	NA	TGTGCCAGCAGCTTGGGAGGGGGTGGCACAGATACGCAGTATTTT	CASSLGGGGTDTQYF